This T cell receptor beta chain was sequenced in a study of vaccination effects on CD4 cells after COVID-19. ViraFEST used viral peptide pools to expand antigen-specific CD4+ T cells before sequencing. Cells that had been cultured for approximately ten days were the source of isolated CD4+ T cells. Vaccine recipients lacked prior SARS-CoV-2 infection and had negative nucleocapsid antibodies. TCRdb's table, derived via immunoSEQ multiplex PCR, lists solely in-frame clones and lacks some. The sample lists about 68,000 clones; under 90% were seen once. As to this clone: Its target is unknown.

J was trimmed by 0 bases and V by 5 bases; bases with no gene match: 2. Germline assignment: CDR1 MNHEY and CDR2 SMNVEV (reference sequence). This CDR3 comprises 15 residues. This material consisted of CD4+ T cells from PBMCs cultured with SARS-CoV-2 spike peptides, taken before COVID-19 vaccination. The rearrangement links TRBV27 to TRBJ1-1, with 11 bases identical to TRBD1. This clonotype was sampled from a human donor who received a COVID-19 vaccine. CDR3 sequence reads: CASSLDRGLNTEAFF. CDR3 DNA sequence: TGTGCCAGCAGTCTGGACAGGGGGCTGAACACTGAAGCTTTCTTT.